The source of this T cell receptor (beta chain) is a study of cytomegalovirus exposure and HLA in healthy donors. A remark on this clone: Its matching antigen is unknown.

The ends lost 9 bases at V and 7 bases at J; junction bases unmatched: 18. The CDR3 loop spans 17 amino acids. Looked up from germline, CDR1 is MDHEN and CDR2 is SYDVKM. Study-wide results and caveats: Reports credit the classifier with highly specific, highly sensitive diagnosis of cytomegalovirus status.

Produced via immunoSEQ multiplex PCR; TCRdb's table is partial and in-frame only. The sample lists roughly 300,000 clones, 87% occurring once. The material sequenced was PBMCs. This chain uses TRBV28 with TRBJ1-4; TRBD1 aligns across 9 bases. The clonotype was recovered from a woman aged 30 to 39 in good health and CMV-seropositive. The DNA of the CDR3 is TGTGCCAGGGGACGGGGACAGGGAGGCTGGCCAAGTGAAAAACTGTTTTTT. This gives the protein CARGRGQGGWPSEKLFF.